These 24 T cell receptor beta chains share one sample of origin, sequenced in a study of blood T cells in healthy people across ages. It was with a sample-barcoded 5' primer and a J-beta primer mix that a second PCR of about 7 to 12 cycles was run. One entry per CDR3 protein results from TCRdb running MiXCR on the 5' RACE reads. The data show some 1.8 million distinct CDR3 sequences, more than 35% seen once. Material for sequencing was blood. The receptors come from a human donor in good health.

This CDR3 reads CASISPTWTEGEETQYF. CDR3 coding DNA: TGTGCCAGCATTTCGCCGACCTGGACTGAGGGGGAAGAGACCCAGTACTTC. The chain is built from TRBV6-2 or TRBV6-3 and TRBJ2-5; D may be TRBD1 (6 bases). Germline V gene sequence: CDR1 MNHEY, CDR2 SVGEGT. Trimming stripped 7 bases from V and 3 bases from J, with 24 bases between. The CDR3 has 17 residues.

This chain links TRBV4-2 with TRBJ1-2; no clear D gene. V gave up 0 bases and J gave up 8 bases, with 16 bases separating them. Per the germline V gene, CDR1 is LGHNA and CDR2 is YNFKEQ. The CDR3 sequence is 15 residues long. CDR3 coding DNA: TGTGCCAGCAGCCAAGAGGCAGGACCCGAGGGAGGCTACACCTTC. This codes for CASSQEAGPEGGYTF.

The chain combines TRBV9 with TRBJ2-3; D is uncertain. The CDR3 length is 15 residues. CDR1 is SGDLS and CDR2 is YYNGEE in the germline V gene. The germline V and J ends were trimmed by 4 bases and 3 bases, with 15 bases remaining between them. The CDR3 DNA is TGTGCCAGCAGCCTGGGCCAAAAGAGGACAGATACGCAGTATTTT. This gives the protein CASSLGQKRTDTQYF.

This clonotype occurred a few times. This CDR3 reads CASSYEGNPNYGYTF. The CDR3 DNA sequence: TGTGCCAGCAGTTACGAAGGCAATCCTAACTATGGCTACACCTTC. This chain connects TRBV6-6 to TRBJ1-2, with D unresolved. Germline V gene sequence: CDR1 MNHNY, CDR2 SVGAGI (reference sequence). This CDR3 is built from 15 residues. V was clipped by 2 bases and J by 0 bases, with 10 bases between them.

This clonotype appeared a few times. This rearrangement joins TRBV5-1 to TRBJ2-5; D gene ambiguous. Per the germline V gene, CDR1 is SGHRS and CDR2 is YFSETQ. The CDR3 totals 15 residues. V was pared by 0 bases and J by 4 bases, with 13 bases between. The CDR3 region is CASSLGSTRRETQYF. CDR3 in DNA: TGCGCCAGCAGCTTGGGGAGCACAAGGCGAGAGACCCAGTACTTC.

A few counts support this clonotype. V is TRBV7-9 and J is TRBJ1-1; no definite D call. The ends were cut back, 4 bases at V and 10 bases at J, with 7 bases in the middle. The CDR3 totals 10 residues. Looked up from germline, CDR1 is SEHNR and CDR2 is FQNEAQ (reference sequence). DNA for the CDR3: TGTGCCAGCAGCTCATTACCAGCTTTCTTT. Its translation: CASSSLPAFF.

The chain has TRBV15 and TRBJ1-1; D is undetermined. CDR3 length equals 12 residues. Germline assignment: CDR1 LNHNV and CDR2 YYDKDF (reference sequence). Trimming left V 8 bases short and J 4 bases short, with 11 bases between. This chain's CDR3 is CATRARGTEAFF. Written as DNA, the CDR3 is TGTGCCACCCGAGCCCGGGGCACTGAAGCTTTCTTT.

The CDR3 is CASSLKRPLYDEQFF. The CDR3 region has the DNA TGTGCCAGCAGTTTAAAACGACCCCTATACGATGAGCAGTTCTTC. V and J are TRBV27 and TRBJ2-1, with D uncertain. The V gene lost 2 bases and the J gene lost 8 bases, with 16 bases spanning the gap. The germline gives CDR1 MNHEY, CDR2 SMNVEV (reference sequence). The CDR3 loop spans 15 amino acids.

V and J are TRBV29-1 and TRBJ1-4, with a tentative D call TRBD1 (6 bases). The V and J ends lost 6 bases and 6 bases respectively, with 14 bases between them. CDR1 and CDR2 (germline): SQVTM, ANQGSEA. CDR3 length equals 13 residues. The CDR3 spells CSVDRLGDEKLFF. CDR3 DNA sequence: TGCAGCGTCGACAGGTTGGGGGATGAAAAACTGTTTTTT.

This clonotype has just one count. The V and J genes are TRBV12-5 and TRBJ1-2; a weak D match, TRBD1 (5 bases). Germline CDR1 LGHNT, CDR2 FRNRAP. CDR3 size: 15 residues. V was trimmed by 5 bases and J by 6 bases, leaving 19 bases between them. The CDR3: CASGPQVGTGHGYTF. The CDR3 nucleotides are TGTGCTAGTGGTCCGCAGGTAGGGACGGGCCATGGCTACACCTTC.

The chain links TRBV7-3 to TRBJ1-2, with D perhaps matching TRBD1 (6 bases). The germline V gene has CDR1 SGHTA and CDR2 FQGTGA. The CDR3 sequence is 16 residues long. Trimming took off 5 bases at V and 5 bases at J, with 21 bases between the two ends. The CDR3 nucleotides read TGTGCCAGCAGCCTCAACGGGCCAGGGGAATTGTATGGCTACACCTTC. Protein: CASSLNGPGELYGYTF.

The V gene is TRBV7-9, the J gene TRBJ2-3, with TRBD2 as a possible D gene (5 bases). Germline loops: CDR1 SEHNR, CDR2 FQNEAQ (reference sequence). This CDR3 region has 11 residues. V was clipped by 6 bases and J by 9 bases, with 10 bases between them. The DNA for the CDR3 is TGTGCCAGCAGTGCTAGCAGAACGCAGTATTTT. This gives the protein CASSASRTQYF.

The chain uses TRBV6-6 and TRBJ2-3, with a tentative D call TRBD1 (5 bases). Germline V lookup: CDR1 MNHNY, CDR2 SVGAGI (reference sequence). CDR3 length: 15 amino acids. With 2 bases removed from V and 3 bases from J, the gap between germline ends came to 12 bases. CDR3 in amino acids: CASSYGQGLTDTQYF. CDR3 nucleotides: TGTGCCAGCAGTTACGGCCAGGGTTTAACAGATACGCAGTATTTT.

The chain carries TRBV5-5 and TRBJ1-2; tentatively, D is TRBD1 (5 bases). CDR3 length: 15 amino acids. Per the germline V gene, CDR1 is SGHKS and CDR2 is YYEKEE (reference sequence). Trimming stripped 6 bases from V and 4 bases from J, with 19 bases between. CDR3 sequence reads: CASIPAGQGLYGYTF. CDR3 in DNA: TGTGCCAGCATCCCTGCGGGGCAGGGCCTCTATGGCTACACCTTC.

Written as DNA, the CDR3 is TGTGCCAGCAGCCCATTGTCAGGGGGCGCAGATACGCAGTATTTT. It specifies CASSPLSGGADTQYF. This chain links TRBV11-2 with TRBJ2-3; 8 bases align to TRBD1. After removal of 5 bases from V and 4 bases from J, the junction contained 8 bases not matched to a gene. Looked up from germline, CDR1 is SGHAT and CDR2 is FQNNGV. This CDR3 is built from 15 residues.

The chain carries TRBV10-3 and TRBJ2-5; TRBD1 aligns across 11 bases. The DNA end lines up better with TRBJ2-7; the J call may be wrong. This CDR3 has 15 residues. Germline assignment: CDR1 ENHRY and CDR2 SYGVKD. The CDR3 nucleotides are TGTGCCATCAGTCGAGGACAGGGGGCGAAATACGAGCAGTACTTC. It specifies CAISRGQGAKYEQYF.

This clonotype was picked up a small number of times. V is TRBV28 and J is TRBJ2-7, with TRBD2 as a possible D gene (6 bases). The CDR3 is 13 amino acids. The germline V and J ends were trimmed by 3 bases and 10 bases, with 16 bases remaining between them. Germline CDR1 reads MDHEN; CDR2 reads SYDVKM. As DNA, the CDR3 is TGTGCCAGCAGTTTCGGGGGTCTTCCAGAACAGTACTTC. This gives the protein CASSFGGLPEQYF.

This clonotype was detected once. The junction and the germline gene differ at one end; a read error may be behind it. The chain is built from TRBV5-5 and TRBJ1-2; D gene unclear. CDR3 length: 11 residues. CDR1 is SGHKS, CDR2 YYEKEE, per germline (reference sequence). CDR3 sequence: CAGSSLGGYTF. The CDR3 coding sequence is TGTGCCGGCAGTTCTCTGGGAGGCTACACCTTC.

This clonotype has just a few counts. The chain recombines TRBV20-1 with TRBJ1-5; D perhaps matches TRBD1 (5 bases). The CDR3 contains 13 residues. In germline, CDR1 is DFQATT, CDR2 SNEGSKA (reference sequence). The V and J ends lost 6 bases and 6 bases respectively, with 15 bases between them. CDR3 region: CSAQGDEGQPQHF. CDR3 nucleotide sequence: TGCAGTGCCCAAGGGGACGAGGGTCAGCCCCAGCATTTT.

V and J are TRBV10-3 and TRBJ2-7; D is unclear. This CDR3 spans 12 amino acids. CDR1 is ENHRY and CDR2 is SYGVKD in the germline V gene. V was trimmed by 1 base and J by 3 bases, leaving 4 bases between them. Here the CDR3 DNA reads TGTGCCATCAGTGAGTTCATCTACGAGCAGTACTTC. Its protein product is CAISEFIYEQYF.

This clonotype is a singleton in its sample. CDR3 in DNA: TGCAACGTGCGACAGGGGCCTGGGCGAACTGAAGCTTTCTTT. It is translated as CNVRQGPGRTEAFF. The genes are TRBV29-1 and TRBJ1-1; 8 positions agree with TRBD1. CDR1 and CDR2 from the germline V gene are SQVTM and ANQGSEA. The CDR3 covers 14 residues.

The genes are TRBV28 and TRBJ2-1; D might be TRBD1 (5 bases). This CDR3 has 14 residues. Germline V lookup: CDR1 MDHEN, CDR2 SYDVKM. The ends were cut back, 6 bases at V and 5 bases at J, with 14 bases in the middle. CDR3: CASRGWAGNNEQFF. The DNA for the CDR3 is TGTGCCAGCAGGGGGTGGGCAGGGAACAATGAGCAGTTCTTC.

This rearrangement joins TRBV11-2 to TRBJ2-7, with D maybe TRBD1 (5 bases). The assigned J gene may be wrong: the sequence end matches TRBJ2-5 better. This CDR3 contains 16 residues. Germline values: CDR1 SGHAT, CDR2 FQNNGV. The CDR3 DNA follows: TGTGCCAGCAGCTTAGTTACAGGTGGGCCCTGGGGGACCCAGTACTTC. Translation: CASSLVTGGPWGTQYF.

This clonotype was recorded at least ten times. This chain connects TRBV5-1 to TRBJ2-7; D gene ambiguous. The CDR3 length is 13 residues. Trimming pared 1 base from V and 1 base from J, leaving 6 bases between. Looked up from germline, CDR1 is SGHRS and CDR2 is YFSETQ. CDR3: CASSLFQSYEQYF. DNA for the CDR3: TGCGCCAGCAGCTTGTTTCAGTCCTACGAGCAGTACTTC. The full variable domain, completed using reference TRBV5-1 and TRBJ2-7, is KAGVTQTPRYLIKTRGQQVTLSCSPISGHRSVSWYQQTPGQGLQFLFEYFSETQRNKGNFPGRFSGRQFSNSRSEMNVSTLELGDSALYLCASSLFQSYEQYFGPGTRLTVT.